This T cell receptor beta chain appears in the sequencing data of a study of a mutant IDH1 vaccine in newly diagnosed glioma. Comment on this clone: What it binds is not known.

CDR1 GTSNPN and CDR2 SVGIG come from the germline V gene (reference sequence). The CDR3 is 13 residues long. V lost 2 bases, J lost 4 bases, and 9 bases lay in between. Time point of the sample: week 11, during vaccination. A single vaccine dose contained 300 ug of mutant IDH1 20-mer peptide, and topical imiquimod was used with it. Method: immunoSEQ multiplex PCR; TCRdb's copy keeps in-frame clones and lacks some. The sample lists about 66,000 clones; about 84% were seen once. The sequenced sample was PBMCs, obtained from a glioma patient whose treatment included an IDH1 peptide vaccine. The J gene is TRBJ1-3, the V gene TRBV30; D uncertain. This TCR was recovered from a man aged 30 to 45 with glioma. In DNA form, the CDR3 reads TGTGCCTGGAGTACTACCAGGGGAAACACCATATATTTT. This codes for CAWSTTRGNTIYF.